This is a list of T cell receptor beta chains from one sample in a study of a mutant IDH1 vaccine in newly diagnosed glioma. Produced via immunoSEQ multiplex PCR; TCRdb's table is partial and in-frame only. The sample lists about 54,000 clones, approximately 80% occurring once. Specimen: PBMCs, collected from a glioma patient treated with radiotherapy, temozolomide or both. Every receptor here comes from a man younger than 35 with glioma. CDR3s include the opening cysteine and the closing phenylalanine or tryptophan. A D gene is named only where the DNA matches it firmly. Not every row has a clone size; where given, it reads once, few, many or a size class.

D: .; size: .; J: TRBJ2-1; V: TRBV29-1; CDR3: CSTSGAASYNEQFF; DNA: TGCAGCACCTCCGGGGCGGCGTCCTACAATGAGCAGTTCTTC
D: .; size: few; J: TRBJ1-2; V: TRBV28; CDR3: CASSLVSSRGYTF; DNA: TGTGCCAGCAGTTTAGTGTCCTCTAGGGGCTACACCTTC
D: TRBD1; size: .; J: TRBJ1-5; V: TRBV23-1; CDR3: CASSQSVAGQGPSQPQHF; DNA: TGCGCCAGCAGTCAATCGGTTGCGGGACAGGGCCCCAGTCAGCCCCAGCATTTT
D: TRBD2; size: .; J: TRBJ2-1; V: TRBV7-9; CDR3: CASSLLAGAIDEQFF; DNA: TGTGCCAGCAGCTTATTAGCGGGAGCGATTGATGAGCAGTTCTTC
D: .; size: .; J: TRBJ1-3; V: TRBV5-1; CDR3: CASSLGVIAGNTIYF; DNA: TGCGCCAGCAGCCTCGGGGTAATAGCTGGAAACACCATATATTTT
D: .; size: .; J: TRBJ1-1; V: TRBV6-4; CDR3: CASSYDSLNTEAFF; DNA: TGTGCCAGCAGCTACGACAGTTTGAACACTGAAGCTTTCTTT
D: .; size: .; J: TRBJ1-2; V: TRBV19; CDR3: CASTEGIWGANGYTF; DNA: TGTGCCAGTACCGAAGGGATCTGGGGGGCGAATGGCTACACCTTC
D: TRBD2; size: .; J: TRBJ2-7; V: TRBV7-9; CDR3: CASSEGLAVLYEQYF; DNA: TGTGCCAGCAGCGAAGGACTAGCGGTACTCTACGAGCAGTACTTC
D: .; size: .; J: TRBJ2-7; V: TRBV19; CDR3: CASSIDGSLISYEQYF; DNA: TGTGCCAGTAGTATAGATGGTTCGCTGATCTCCTACGAGCAGTACTTC
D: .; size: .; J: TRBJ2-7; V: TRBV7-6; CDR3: CASSLGGPGEQYF; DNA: TGTGCCAGCAGCTTAGGGGGGCCAGGCGAGCAGTACTTC
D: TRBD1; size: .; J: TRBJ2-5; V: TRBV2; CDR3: CASGQGALETQYF; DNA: TGTGCCAGCGGACAGGGGGCCTTGGAGACCCAGTACTTC
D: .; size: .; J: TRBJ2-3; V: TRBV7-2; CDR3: CATGTSTDTQYF; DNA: TGTGCCACCGGGACTAGCACAGATACGCAGTATTTT
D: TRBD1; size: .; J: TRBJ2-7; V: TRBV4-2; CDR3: CASSQAFPSVGTAYEQYF; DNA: TGTGCCAGCAGCCAAGCCTTTCCGTCGGTAGGGACAGCCTACGAGCAGTACTTC
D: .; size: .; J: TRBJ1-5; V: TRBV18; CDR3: CASSPREGNRNQPQHF; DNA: TGTGCCAGCTCACCGCGAGAGGGGAATCGCAATCAGCCCCAGCATTTT
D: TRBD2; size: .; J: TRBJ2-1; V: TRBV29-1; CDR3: CSAQTLAGTTNEQFF; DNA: TGCAGCGCTCAAACCCTAGCGGGGACTACAAATGAGCAGTTCTTC
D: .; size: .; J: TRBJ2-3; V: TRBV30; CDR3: CAWSVIGGSTDTQYF; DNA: TGTGCCTGGAGTGTAATAGGCGGTAGCACAGATACGCAGTATTTT
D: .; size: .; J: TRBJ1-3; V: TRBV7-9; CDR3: CASSLWLVANSGNTIYF; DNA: TGTGCCAGCAGCTTATGGCTGGTAGCAAACTCTGGAAACACCATATATTTT
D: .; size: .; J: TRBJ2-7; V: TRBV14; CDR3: CASSPTTGISYEQYF; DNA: TGTGCCAGCAGCCCAACCACAGGGATCTCCTACGAGCAGTACTTC
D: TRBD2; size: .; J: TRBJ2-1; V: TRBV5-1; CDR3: CASSLRAGGPNEQFF; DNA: TGCGCCAGCAGCTTGCGAGCGGGAGGGCCGAATGAGCAGTTCTTC
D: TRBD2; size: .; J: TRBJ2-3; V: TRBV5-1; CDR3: CASSLDPAGGTDTQYF; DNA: TGCGCCAGCAGCTTGGATCCTGCGGGGGGAACAGATACGCAGTATTTT
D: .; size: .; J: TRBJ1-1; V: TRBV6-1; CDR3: CASSENRWLMNTEAFF; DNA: TGTGCCAGCAGTGAAAATAGGTGGCTAATGAACACTGAAGCTTTCTTT
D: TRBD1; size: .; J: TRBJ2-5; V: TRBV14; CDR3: CASSRQGLGTQYF; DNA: TGTGCCAGCAGCAGACAGGGGCTCGGGACCCAGTACTTC
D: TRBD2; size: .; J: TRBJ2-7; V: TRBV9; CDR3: CASSVGGTSGSYEQYF; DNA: TGTGCCAGCAGCGTAGGAGGGACTAGCGGCTCCTACGAGCAGTACTTC
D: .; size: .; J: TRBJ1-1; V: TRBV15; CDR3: CATSRDILGHTEAFF; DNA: TGTGCCACCAGCAGAGATATCCTGGGGCACACTGAAGCTTTCTTT
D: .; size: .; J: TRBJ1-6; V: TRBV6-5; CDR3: CASRNGGSDNSPLHF; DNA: TGTGCCAGCAGGAACGGGGGGTCGGATAATTCACCCCTCCACTTT
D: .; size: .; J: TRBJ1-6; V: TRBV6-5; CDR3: CASSWQGNSPLHF; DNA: TGTGCCAGCAGTTGGCAGGGTAATTCACCCCTCCACTTT
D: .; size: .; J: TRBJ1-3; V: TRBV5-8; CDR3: CASSLGTTGGNTIYF; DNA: TGTGCCAGCAGCTTAGGCACGACGGGCGGAAACACCATATATTTT